The T cell receptor (beta chain) under discussion was sequenced for a study of shared clonotypes between healthy human individuals. Overall study context: Used for every donor were three CD4 naive, three CD4 memory, two CD8 naive and one CD8 memory plate. Study results and limitations: Sampling covered blood only; tissue repertoires likely differ.

All of the donors resided in Nashville, Tennessee, and each was a Caucasian adult. With respect to this clone: What it recognizes is unknown.

Original methodology: Filtering differed because ImmunoSEQ produced junction-only sequences that carried no quality scores. This table comes from immunoSEQ multiplex PCR, and its TCRdb copy is limited to in-frame clones, with some not included. Clone size and V and J calls were adopted from that table, with D and trimming inferred from the DNA. The data contain 2 million or so clones, 90% to 95% of them singletons. V lost 6 bases to trimming and J lost 0 bases; unmatched junction nucleotides: 5. Germline loops: CDR1 SGHRS, CDR2 YFSETQ. CDR3 length: 16 amino acids. The receptor comes from a man in his late teens or twenties in good health. The sample was naive CD4+ T cells sorted from blood. Specified subset: CD45RA+ positively selected. This rearrangement joins TRBV5-1 to TRBJ2-2; 10 bases agree with TRBD2. In DNA form, the CDR3 reads TGCGCCAGCAATCCTAGCGGGGGAGCGAACACCGGGGAGCTGTTTTTT. Translation gives CASNPSGGANTGELFF. The full variable domain, rest sourced from reference TRBV5-1 and TRBJ2-2, is KAGVTQTPRYLIKTRGQQVTLSCSPISGHRSVSWYQQTPGQGLQFLFEYFSETQRNKGNFPGRFSGRQFSNSRSEMNVSTLELGDSALYLCASNPSGGANTGELFFGEGSRLTVL.